This T cell receptor beta chain stems from a study of T cells in Graves' hyperthyroidism and ophthalmopathy. Amplification of TCR beta CDR3 regions used RNA as the template. In the first-round RT-PCR of the TCR CDR3, the HTBI primer set was used. TCRdb processed the multiplex PCR reads anew with MiXCR; each CDR3 protein has one entry. There are hundreds of thousands of distinct CDR3 sequences in the sample; 15% to 20% occur only once, and more than 15% lies in the top ten. With 5 bases removed from V and 7 bases from J, the gap between germline ends came to 15 bases. This CDR3 comprises 14 residues. This clonotype was picked up a small number of times.

Sequencing was done on a sample of blood. The clonotype comes from a young woman with Graves' hyperthyroidism. V gene TRBV12-3 or TRBV12-4 combines with J gene TRBJ2-1; a possible D gene is TRBD1 (6 bases). This CDR3 is CASSMAGAYNEQFF. CDR3 nucleotides: TGTGCCAGCAGTATGGCAGGGGCGTATAATGAGCAGTTCTTC.